These T cell receptor beta chains were read from a single sample in a study of early T cells in non-severe SARS-CoV-2 infection. TCRdb ran MiXCR on the 5' RACE reads and lists one entry per CDR3 protein. The sample lists 57,000 or so distinct CDR3 sequences; roughly 13% were seen once. Material: whole blood. These receptors were taken from an adult who was a healthcare worker with PCR-confirmed SARS-CoV-2 infection or an uninfected control (not recorded which). CDR3s include the opening cysteine and the closing phenylalanine or tryptophan. D genes are given only for firm matches. Not all rows give a size; the values are once, few, many and, for expanded clones, a class.

D gene | J gene | clone size | V gene | CDR3 protein
NA | TRBJ1-2 | NA | TRBV19 | CASSIPGVNYGYTF
NA | TRBJ1-5 | few | TRBV28 | CASSFLVGAQHF
NA | TRBJ2-1 | few | TRBV5-1 | CASSFGGNEQFF
NA | TRBJ1-6 | NA | TRBV6-2/TRBV6-3 | CASQGAADNSPLHF
NA | TRBJ1-3 | NA | TRBV12-3/TRBV12-4 | CASSLTRGNTIYF
TRBD1 | TRBJ1-4 | many | TRBV18 | CASHFGTGNEKLFF
NA | TRBJ1-2 | NA | TRBV29-1 | CSVEYQGRRGYTF
NA | TRBJ1-2 | many | TRBV7-9 | CASSFRGLGYGYTF
NA | TRBJ2-4 | many | TRBV2 | CASTRDGKNIQYF
TRBD1 | TRBJ2-7 | medium-sized | TRBV20-1 | CSASGTESSYEQYF
TRBD2 | TRBJ2-7 | NA | TRBV28 | CASSLSPLRLAGGPSQEQYF
NA | TRBJ1-1 | NA | TRBV28 | CATRVGDTEAFF
NA | TRBJ2-1 | few | TRBV5-8 | CASSFRDTNEQFF
NA | TRBJ2-1 | few | TRBV30 | CAWSSVSYNEQFF
NA | TRBJ2-1 | many | TRBV5-1 | CASNLDDYNEQFF
NA | TRBJ1-3 | NA | TRBV12-3/TRBV12-4 | CASSPAGTTGNTIYF
TRBD1 | TRBJ1-1 | many | TRBV3-1 | CASSQITGENTEAFF
NA | TRBJ2-4 | many | TRBV11-2 | CASSVSGLNKNIQYF
NA | TRBJ1-1 | few | TRBV7-2 | CASSLSGVEAFF
TRBD1 | TRBJ2-3 | few | TRBV7-2 | CASSRTSPGQGVLDTQYF
TRBD1 | TRBJ2-7 | few | TRBV13 | CASSLVGTGDYEQYF
TRBD1 | TRBJ1-2 | few | TRBV6-5 | CASSWGTGYGYTF
TRBD1 | TRBJ1-2 | few | TRBV11-2 | CASSRTGTGGDYGYTF
NA | TRBJ2-7 | few | TRBV6-1 | CALRHGEKGEQYF
NA | TRBJ2-3 | many | TRBV12-3/TRBV12-4 | CASGGLTDTQYF
NA | TRBJ1-4 | NA | TRBV20-1 | CSARDSRGLSEKLFF
NA | TRBJ2-3 | few | TRBV12-3/TRBV12-4 | CASSWQGGGSRQYF
NA | TRBJ1-3 | NA | TRBV29-1 | CSVGVSSGNTIYF
TRBD2 | TRBJ2-3 | NA | TRBV4-3 | CASNQELAGGPRTDTQYF
TRBD1 | TRBJ1-2 | many | TRBV29-1 | CSVEGTGGMSYTF
NA | TRBJ1-1 | many | TRBV12-3/TRBV12-4 | CASSLGGLNTEAFF
NA | TRBJ2-6 | many | TRBV28 | CASQTPGGANVLTF
NA | TRBJ2-1 | NA | TRBV27 | CASSFEGHSYNEQFF
TRBD2 | TRBJ2-3 | many | TRBV10-3 | CAISPVMAGGNTDTQYF
NA | TRBJ2-7 | NA | TRBV10-2 | CASSEGPRGEQYF
NA | TRBJ2-7 | medium-sized | TRBV30 | CAWSGSGEPYEQYF
NA | TRBJ2-2 | many | TRBV11-2 | CASSPGRWVANTGELFF
NA | TRBJ2-3 | few | TRBV28 | CASSVSADTQYF
NA | TRBJ1-6 | few | TRBV18 | CASSGGVNSPLHF
NA | TRBJ2-3 | few | TRBV7-2 | CASSPRPASTDTQYF
NA | TRBJ2-3 | many | TRBV10-3 | CAIQATTDTQYF
TRBD2 | TRBJ2-4 | few | TRBV14 | CASSQALAGGKNIQYF
NA | TRBJ1-6 | NA | TRBV3-1 | CASSQGANSPLHF